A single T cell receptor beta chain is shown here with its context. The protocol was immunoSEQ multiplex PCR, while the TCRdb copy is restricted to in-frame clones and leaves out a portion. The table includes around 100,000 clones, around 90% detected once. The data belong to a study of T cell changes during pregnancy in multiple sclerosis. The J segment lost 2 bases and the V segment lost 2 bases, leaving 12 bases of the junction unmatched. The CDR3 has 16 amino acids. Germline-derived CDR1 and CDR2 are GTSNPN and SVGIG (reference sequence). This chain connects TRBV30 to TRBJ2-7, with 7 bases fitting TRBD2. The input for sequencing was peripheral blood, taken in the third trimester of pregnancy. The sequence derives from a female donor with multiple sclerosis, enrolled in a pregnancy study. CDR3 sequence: CAWSSQVAGLAYEQYF. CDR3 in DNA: TGTGCCTGGAGTTCACAGGTAGCGGGCCTCGCCTACGAGCAGTACTTC.